These 14 T cell receptor beta chains were sequenced from one sample in a study of T cell repertoires in cytomegalovirus infection. MiXCR, run by TCRdb on the reads, gives a single entry per CDR3 protein. The table has about 400,000 distinct CDR3 sequences, 15% to 20% seen once. Material: PBMCs. The source is a human donor in good health (CMV status not recorded). Some clones in this sample may be carry-over from other donors' samples.

The chain carries TRBV6-5 and TRBJ2-5; perhaps TRBD1 as D (6 bases). Per germline, CDR1 MNHEY and CDR2 SVGAGI. V lost 5 bases and J 1 base, leaving 17 bases between the germline ends. The CDR3 spans 16 residues. The CDR3 bases are TGTGCCAGCAGTCGTGGGACACAGGGTCTCCAAGAGACCCAGTACTTC. This encodes CASSRGTQGLQETQYF.

The chain links TRBV20-1 to TRBJ2-7; D is unclear. The CDR3 loop spans 15 amino acids. With 5 bases removed from V and 3 bases from J, the gap between germline ends came to 20 bases. Germline loops: CDR1 DFQATT, CDR2 SNEGSKA (reference sequence). The CDR3 DNA reads as TGCAGTGCTCAAGCAAGCCGCGGTATCGGCTACGAGCAGTACTTC. Translation: CSAQASRGIGYEQYF.

This clonotype was seen many times. The V and J genes are TRBV7-2 and TRBJ2-3; 9 nucleotides agree with TRBD2. After removal of 5 bases from V and 4 bases from J, the junction contained 4 bases not matched to a gene. Germline V lookup: CDR1 SGHTA, CDR2 FQGNSA. The CDR3 extends over 14 amino acids. CDR3 in DNA: TGTGCCAGCAGCCTGAGACTAGCGGCAGATACGCAGTATTTT. Residues: CASSLRLAADTQYF.

Ten or more counts support this clonotype. The chain recombines TRBV12-3 or TRBV12-4 with TRBJ1-2, with 9 nucleotides matching TRBD1. V was clipped by 4 bases and J by 4 bases; unmatched bases: 4. The CDR3 consists of 14 residues. In DNA form, the CDR3 reads TGTGCCAGCAGTTCTATACAGGGGGCCTATGGCTACACCTTC. This codes for CASSSIQGAYGYTF.

This clonotype appeared a few times. This chain joins TRBV27 and TRBJ2-3, with D possibly TRBD1 on 5 matching bases. The V gene's germline CDR1 is MNHEY and CDR2 SMNVEV (reference sequence). There are 13 residues in the CDR3. V was trimmed by 6 bases and J by 0 bases, leaving 7 bases between them. The CDR3 is CASRGLSTDTQYF. In nucleotides, the CDR3 is TGTGCCAGCAGGGGGCTCAGCACAGATACGCAGTATTTT.

This clonotype was detected only a few times. The rearrangement uses TRBV19 and TRBJ2-1, with D perhaps TRBD1 (6 bases). Germline-derived CDR1 and CDR2 are LNHDA and SQIVND (reference sequence). This CDR3 contains 15 residues. Trimming removed 6 bases at V and 5 bases at J, with 17 bases between. In DNA form, the CDR3 reads TGTGCCAGTAGCGATACCGGGACATACCACAATGAGCAGTTCTTC. It codes for CASSDTGTYHNEQFF.

The table lists this clonotype with many counts. The chain links TRBV7-8 to TRBJ2-3, with D perhaps TRBD1 or TRBD2 (5 bases each). The CDR3 has 21 amino acids. Trimming removed 2 bases at V and 1 base at J, with 28 bases between. CDR1 and CDR2 (germline): SGHVS, FQNEAQ. CDR3 bases: TGTGCCAGCAGCTTACATTCATCGGGGCAGCCGATCTCGCGGGGCACAGATACGCAGTATTTT. Encoded protein: CASSLHSSGQPISRGTDTQYF.

V is TRBV15 and J is TRBJ2-7; possible D gene TRBD1, 6 bases. The CDR3 length is 15 residues. The germline gives CDR1 LNHNV, CDR2 YYDKDF (reference sequence). V shed 5 bases and J shed 3 bases, with 17 bases lying between them. CDR3 DNA: TGTGCCACCAGCGGGGTCTCGGTGGGACACTACGAGCAGTACTTC. It translates to CATSGVSVGHYEQYF. Full variable domain (rest looked up from reference TRBV15 and TRBJ2-7): DAMVIQNPRYQVTQFGKPVTLSCSQTLNHNVMYWYQQKSSQAPKLLFHYYDKDFNNEADTPDNFQSRRPNTSFCFLDIRSPGLGDTAMYLCATSGVSVGHYEQYFGPGTRLTVT.

This clonotype has a handful of counts. V is TRBV28 and J is TRBJ2-7; TRBD2 agrees at 10 bases. V was pared by 7 bases and J by 4 bases, with 7 bases of the junction left unmatched. In germline, CDR1 is MDHEN, CDR2 SYDVKM. This CDR3 is 14 amino acids long. The CDR3 DNA reads as TGTGCCAGCACCCGGGGTAGCGGGGGGTACGAGCAGTACTTC. Its protein is CASTRGSGGYEQYF.

In this sample, this clonotype turned up many times. The gene calls are TRBV6-2 or TRBV6-3 and TRBJ1-2; 10 bases are shared with TRBD1. V shed 10 bases and J 4 bases; nucleotides not matched to a gene: 12. The germline V gene has CDR1 MNHEY and CDR2 SVGEGT. CDR3 length: 15 amino acids. Here the CDR3 reads CATTPGQGSPYGYTF. The CDR3 coding sequence is TGTGCCACCACTCCGGGACAGGGGAGCCCCTATGGCTACACCTTC.

The chain recombines TRBV5-4 with TRBJ2-1, with a tentative D call TRBD2 (6 bases). The CDR3 runs 13 residues. V lost 5 bases and J 10 bases, leaving 16 bases between the germline ends. From germline, CDR1 is SGHNT and CDR2 YYREEE (reference sequence). The CDR3 region is CASSSVLLAEQFF. As DNA, the CDR3 is TGTGCCAGCAGTTCGGTACTCCTAGCGGAGCAGTTCTTC.

Turning to this clonotype: This may stem from a read error, because a much larger clone lies one nucleotide away. The rearrangement uses TRBV7-8 and TRBJ1-5, with a possible D match to TRBD1 (6 bases). Germline V lookup: CDR1 SGHVS, CDR2 FQNEAQ. Trimming shortened V by 5 bases and J by 2 bases, and 16 bases separated the two germline ends. This CDR3 has 16 residues. CDR3 in DNA: TGTGCCAGCAGCCCCGGGTGGAACAGGGGCAATCAGCCCCAGCATTTT. Translation gives CASSPGWNRGNQPQHF.

In its sample, this clonotype was seen many times. CDR3 sequence: CASSPTLRGGTQHF. The CDR3 coding sequence is TGTGCCAGCAGTCCAACCCTTAGGGGCGGGACCCAGCATTTT. The V and J genes are TRBV7-2 and TRBJ1-5, with D perhaps matching TRBD1 (5 bases). The CDR3 is 14 amino acids. V was clipped by 6 bases and J by 11 bases, with 20 bases between them. Germline V gene lookup returns CDR1 SGHTA and CDR2 FQGNSA.

V usage is TRBV6-5 and J usage is TRBJ2-1; TRBD2 agrees at 8 bases. Trimming cost V 2 bases and J 10 bases; bases outside gene matches: 7. CDR1 and CDR2 from the germline V gene are MNHEY and SVGAGI. The CDR3 is 14 residues long. CDR3 in DNA: TGTGCCAGCAGTTACGTACTAGCGGACACGGAGCAGTTCTTC. It specifies CASSYVLADTEQFF.